The sequence of this T cell receptor (beta chain) was determined in a study of blood T cell repertoires in COVID-19. V lost 6 bases and J lost 5, with 10 bases in between. Germline V gene sequence: CDR1 MNHEY, CDR2 SMNVEV (reference sequence). This CDR3 is 12 amino acids long. The protocol was immunoSEQ multiplex PCR, while the TCRdb copy is restricted to in-frame clones and leaves out a portion. The data contain about 59,000 clones, about 73% of them singletons. The specimen was peripheral blood. This clonotype was sampled from a woman aged 70-85 years with acute or convalescent COVID-19. The chain is built from TRBV27 and TRBJ2-5; the D is unclear. This CDR3 reads CASSQVGETQYF. As DNA, the CDR3 is TGTGCCAGCAGCCAAGTCGGGGAGACCCAGTACTTC.